This TCR beta chain derives from a study of T cell responses to AZD1222 COVID-19 vaccine. Trimming took 0 bases from V and 5 from J; bases not matched to a gene: 15. In germline, CDR1 is LGHNA, CDR2 YNFKEQ. This CDR3 has 19 residues. A single count supports this clone. Some clones are missing from TCRdb's copy, which holds only in-frame ones; the method was immunoSEQ multiplex PCR. The sample holds around 150,000 clones, approximately 92% seen once. The chain carries TRBV4-2 and TRBJ2-1; 8 bases are shared with TRBD1. This sample comprised peripheral blood, obtained on day 0 of AZD1222 vaccination. This clonotype was sampled from an adult in good health. The CDR3 sequence is CASSQERARGRVRNNEQFF. The CDR3 DNA reads TGTGCCAGCAGCCAAGAAAGGGCCAGGGGGCGAGTAAGGAACAATGAGCAGTTCTTC.